Described below is a single TCR beta chain sequence and its context. Its cognate antigen is unknown. A junction boundary mismatches the germline segment, possibly from a read error. Other DNA sequences in the same sample also yield this CDR3. This record belongs to a study of cytomegalovirus exposure and HLA in healthy donors. Findings and caveats of the study: Previously analyzed data showed that most TCR beta V segments were productive at a frequency of about 87% or about 30%.

Germline V gives CDR1 MGHRA, CDR2 YSYEKL. The CDR3 totals 13 residues. PCR employed 60 Vbeta and 13 Jbeta primers. Sequencing was performed with immunoSEQ multiplex PCR; in TCRdb, only in-frame clones are kept and a portion is missing. Here the sample table reports 200,000 or so clones. The TCR was taken from a boy aged 5-17 years in good health and CMV-seronegative. This chain joins TRBV4-1 and TRBJ2-7, with D perhaps TRBD2 (6 bases). Input material: PBMCs. In nucleotides, the CDR3 is TGCGCTAGCACCTACCTGGAGGGGAGTGAGCAGTACTTC. This codes for CASTYLEGSEQYF.